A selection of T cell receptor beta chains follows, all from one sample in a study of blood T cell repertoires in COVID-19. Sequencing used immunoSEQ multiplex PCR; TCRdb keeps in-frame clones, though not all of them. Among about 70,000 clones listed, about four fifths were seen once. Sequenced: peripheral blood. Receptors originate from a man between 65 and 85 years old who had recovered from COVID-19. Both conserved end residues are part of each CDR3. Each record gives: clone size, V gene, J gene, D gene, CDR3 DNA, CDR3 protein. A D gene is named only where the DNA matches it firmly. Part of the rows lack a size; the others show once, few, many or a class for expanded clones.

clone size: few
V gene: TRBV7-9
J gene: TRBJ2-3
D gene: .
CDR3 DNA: TGTGCCAGCAGCCACGGGGGGCGGAGGGAAGATACGCAGTATTTT
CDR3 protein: CASSHGGRREDTQYF

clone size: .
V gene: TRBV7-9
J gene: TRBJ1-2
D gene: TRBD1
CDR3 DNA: TGTGCCAGCAGCTTAGGGGGACAGGCAAGCAACACCTTC
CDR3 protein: CASSLGGQASNTF

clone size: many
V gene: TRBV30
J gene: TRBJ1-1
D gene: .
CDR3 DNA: TGTGCCCTTGAGGGGGTTTGGACTGAAGCTTTCTTT
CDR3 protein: CALEGVWTEAFF

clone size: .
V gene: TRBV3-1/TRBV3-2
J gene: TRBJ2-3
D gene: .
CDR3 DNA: TGTGCCAGCAGCCAAGGCGCTGACCCGGGAGATACGCAGTATTTT
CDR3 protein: CASSQGADPGDTQYF

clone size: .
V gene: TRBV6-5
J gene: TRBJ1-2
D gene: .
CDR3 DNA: TGTGCCAGCAGTTACGATCGTAGCGGCTACACCTTC
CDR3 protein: CASSYDRSGYTF

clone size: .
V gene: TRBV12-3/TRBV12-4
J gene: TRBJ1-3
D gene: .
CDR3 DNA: TGTGCCAGCAGTCACGGTACTGACACCATATATTTT
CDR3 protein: CASSHGTDTIYF

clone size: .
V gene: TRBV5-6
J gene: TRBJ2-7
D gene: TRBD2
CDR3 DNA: TGTGCCAGCAGCCCCTTAGCGGGCGGTACCTACGAGCAGTACTTC
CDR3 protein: CASSPLAGGTYEQYF

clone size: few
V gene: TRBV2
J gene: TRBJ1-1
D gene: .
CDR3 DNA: TGTGCCAGGTCCCAAGACCGACAGGCCACTGAAGCTTTCTTT
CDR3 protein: CARSQDRQATEAFF

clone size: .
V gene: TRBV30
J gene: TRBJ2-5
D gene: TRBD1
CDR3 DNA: TGTGCCTGGAGTCGGGACAGGGAAGAGACCCAGTACTTC
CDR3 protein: CAWSRDREETQYF

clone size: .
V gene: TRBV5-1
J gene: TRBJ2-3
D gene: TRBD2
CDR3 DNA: TGCGCCAGCAGCTTGATGACTAGCGGGACAGATACGCAGTATTTT
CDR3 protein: CASSLMTSGTDTQYF

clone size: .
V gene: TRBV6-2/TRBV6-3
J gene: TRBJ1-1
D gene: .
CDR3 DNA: TGTGCCAGCAGTTCCCCTTTTGAAGCTAACACTGAAGCTTTCTTT
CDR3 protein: CASSSPFEANTEAFF

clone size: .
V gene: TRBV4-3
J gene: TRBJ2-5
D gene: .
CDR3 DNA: TGCGCCAGCAGCCGGGGGACACCGCAGGGGCAAGAGACCCAGTACTTC
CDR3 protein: CASSRGTPQGQETQYF

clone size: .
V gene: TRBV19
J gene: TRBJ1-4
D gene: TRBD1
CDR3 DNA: TGTGCCAGTAGTACAGGGGGCAATGAAAAACTGTTTTTT
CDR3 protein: CASSTGGNEKLFF

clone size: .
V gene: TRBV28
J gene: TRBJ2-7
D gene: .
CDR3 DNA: TGTGCCAGCCTTAAGACAGGCTTTTACGAGCAGTACTTC
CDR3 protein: CASLKTGFYEQYF

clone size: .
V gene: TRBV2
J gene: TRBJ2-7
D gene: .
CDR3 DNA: TGTGCCAGCAGTGAAGCGGCAGGGCGGTACGAGCAGTACTTC
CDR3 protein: CASSEAAGRYEQYF

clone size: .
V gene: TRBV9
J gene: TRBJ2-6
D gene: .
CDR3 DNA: TGTGCCAGCAGCAGACGGACAGTCGGCTCTGGGGCCAACGTCCTGACTTTC
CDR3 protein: CASSRRTVGSGANVLTF

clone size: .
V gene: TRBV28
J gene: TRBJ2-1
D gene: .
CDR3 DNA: TGTGCCAGCAGTCCCCCGTACCTCCGGCAGGGGGGCCCGTCCAATGAGCAGTTCTTC
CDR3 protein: CASSPPYLRQGGPSNEQFF

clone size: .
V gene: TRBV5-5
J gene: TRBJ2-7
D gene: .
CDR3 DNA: TGTGCCAGCAGCTGGACGGCGGGTTTGAGGGAGCAGTACTTC
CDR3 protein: CASSWTAGLREQYF

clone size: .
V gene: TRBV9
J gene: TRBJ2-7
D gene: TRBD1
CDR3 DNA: TGTGCCAGCAGCCCGAGATCGGGACAGTCTTACGAGCAGTACTTC
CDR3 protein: CASSPRSGQSYEQYF

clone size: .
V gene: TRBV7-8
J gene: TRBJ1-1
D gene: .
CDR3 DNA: TGTGCCAGCAGCTTAGCATATGAGACACTGGAAGCTTTCTTT
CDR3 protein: CASSLAYETLEAFF

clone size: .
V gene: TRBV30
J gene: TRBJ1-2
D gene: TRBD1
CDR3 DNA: TGTGCCTGGAGCAAGACGCAGACAGGGGGCTATGGCTACACCTTC
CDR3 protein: CAWSKTQTGGYGYTF

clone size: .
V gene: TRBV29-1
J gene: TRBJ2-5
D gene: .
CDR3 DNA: TGCAGCGTTGAAGAGCAACTGCAAGAGACCCAGTACTTC
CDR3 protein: CSVEEQLQETQYF

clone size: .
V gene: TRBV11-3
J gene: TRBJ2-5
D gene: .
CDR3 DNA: TGTGCCAGCAGCTTAGATCTCAGAGCGGGCGGGGAGACCCAGTACTTC
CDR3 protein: CASSLDLRAGGETQYF

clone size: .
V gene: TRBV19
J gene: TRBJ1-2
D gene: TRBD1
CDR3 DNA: TGTGCCAGTAGTACGCAGGGGGCTAACTATGGCTACACCTTC
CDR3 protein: CASSTQGANYGYTF

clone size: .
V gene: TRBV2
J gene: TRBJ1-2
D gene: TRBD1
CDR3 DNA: TGTGCCAGCAGTGAAGCGAGGAGGACAGGGCATGGCTACACCTTC
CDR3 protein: CASSEARRTGHGYTF

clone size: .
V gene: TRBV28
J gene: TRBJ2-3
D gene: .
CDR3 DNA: TGTGCCAGCAGGCAACAGGGCACAGATACGCAGTATTTT
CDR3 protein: CASRQQGTDTQYF

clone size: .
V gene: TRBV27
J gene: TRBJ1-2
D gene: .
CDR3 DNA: TGTGCCAGCAGTACCCTCGGGGTCGGGGATGGCTACACCTTC
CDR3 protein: CASSTLGVGDGYTF

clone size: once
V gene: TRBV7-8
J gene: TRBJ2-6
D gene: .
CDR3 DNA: TGTGCCAGCAGCTTAGGGTCAGGGTGGTCTGGGGCCAACGTCCTGACTTTC
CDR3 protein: CASSLGSGWSGANVLTF

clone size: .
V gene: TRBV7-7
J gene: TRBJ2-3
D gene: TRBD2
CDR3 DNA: TGTGCCAGCAGCCCAGCGGGGGGGTCAGATACGCAGTATTTT
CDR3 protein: CASSPAGGSDTQYF

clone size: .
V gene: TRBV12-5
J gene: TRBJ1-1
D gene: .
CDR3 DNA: TGTGCTAGTGGACTTGGGCAGGGCAACACTGAAGCTTTCTTT
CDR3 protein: CASGLGQGNTEAFF

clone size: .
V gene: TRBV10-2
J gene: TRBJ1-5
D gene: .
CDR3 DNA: TGCGCCAGCAGTCAACAGGGCAATCAGCCCCAGCATTTT
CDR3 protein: CASSQQGNQPQHF